Each of the 11 T cell receptor beta chains below was sequenced from the same sample in a study of blood T cell repertoires in COVID-19. The data were produced by immunoSEQ multiplex PCR, yet TCRdb's version contains in-frame clones alone and is incomplete. The sample has 250,000 or so clones, more than 80% seen once. The material sequenced was PBMCs or T cells enriched from blood (not recorded which). These receptors originate from a man aged 50-59 years who had been exposed to COVID-19.

The rearrangement links TRBV7-2 to TRBJ1-3, with a weak D call TRBD1 (6 bases). Germline CDR1 reads SGHTA; CDR2 reads FQGNSA. The CDR3 runs to 14 residues. The ends were cut back, 6 bases at V and 2 bases at J, with 11 bases in the middle. The CDR3 DNA reads as TGTGCCAGCAGAATAGCAGGGGCTGGAAACACCATATATTTT. Amino acids: CASRIAGAGNTIYF.

The chain couples TRBV4-1 to TRBJ2-7; TRBD2 agrees at 11 bases. J lost 6 bases, V lost 5 bases, and 6 bases had no gene match. The CDR3 runs 14 residues. Germline V CDR1 and CDR2: MGHRA, YSYEKL. The DNA of the CDR3 is TGCGCCAGCAGCATTACTAGCGGGAGTTTCGAGCAGTACGTC. Amino acid sequence: CASSITSGSFEQYV.

The chain recombines TRBV10-2 with TRBJ2-7, with 10 bases fitting TRBD2. V shed 3 bases and J 7 bases; nucleotides not matched to a gene: 9. Per germline, CDR1 WSHSY and CDR2 SAAADI. This CDR3 region has 15 residues. CDR3 amino acids: CASSDPAGGPREQYV. The CDR3 DNA sequence: TGCGCCAGCAGTGATCCAGCGGGAGGGCCGAGGGAGCAGTACGTC.

This sequence joins TRBV5-1 and TRBJ2-3; D not resolved. V was shortened by 5 bases and J by 5 bases, with 6 bases between the two germline ends. Germline V gene data show CDR1 as SGHRS and CDR2 as YFSETQ. The CDR3 is 11 residues long. CDR3 DNA sequence: TGCGCCAGCAGAGAGGAAGATACGCAGTATTTT. Translated, it gives CASREEDTQYF.

The gene calls are TRBV28 and TRBJ1-1; unclear D gene. This CDR3 spans 14 amino acids. Trimming left V 8 bases short and J 3 bases short, with 16 bases between. The germline V gene has CDR1 MDHEN and CDR2 SYDVKM. The DNA of the CDR3 is TGTGCCAGCCTTGAAAGTTTCCGGGACACTGAAGCTTTCTTT. It encodes CASLESFRDTEAFF.

CDR3 sequence reads: CSVEDQGYYGYTF. CDR3 DNA sequence: TGCAGCGTTGAAGATCAGGGTTACTATGGCTACACCTTC. V gene TRBV29-1 combines with J gene TRBJ1-2; perhaps TRBD1 as D (5 bases). The germline V and J ends were trimmed by 0 bases and 3 bases, with 8 bases remaining between them. Germline CDR1 is SQVTM and CDR2 is ANQGSEA. This CDR3 is built from 13 residues.

This sequence joins TRBV19 and TRBJ2-5, with 9 bases fitting TRBD2. Trimming took 3 bases from V and 5 from J; bases not matched to a gene: 1. There are 13 residues in the CDR3. Germline V gene sequence: CDR1 LNHDA, CDR2 SQIVND (reference sequence). Here the CDR3 DNA reads TGTGCCAGTAGTATGGCGGGGGGGGAGACCCAGTACTTC. Amino acid sequence: CASSMAGGETQYF.

The rearrangement uses TRBV5-1 and TRBJ1-2; 8 bases line up with TRBD1. The CDR3 totals 15 residues. V trimming: 0 bases; J trimming: 5 bases; junction bases outside the gene matches: 6. Germline values: CDR1 SGHRS, CDR2 YFSETQ. CDR3 sequence reads: CASSLAPGTGYGYTF. Written as DNA, the CDR3 is TGCGCCAGCAGCTTGGCCCCCGGGACAGGATATGGCTACACCTTC.

The rearrangement joins TRBV29-1 to TRBJ2-2; maybe TRBD2 (5 bases). The V gene's germline CDR1 is SQVTM and CDR2 ANQGSEA. There are 14 residues in the CDR3. With 3 bases removed from V and 4 bases from J, the gap between germline ends came to 12 bases. The CDR3 DNA reads as TGCAGCGTTGATGCCAATCGGGGCACCGGGGAGCTGTTTTTT. Amino acid sequence: CSVDANRGTGELFF.

This sequence joins TRBV2 and TRBJ1-5, with 7 bases matching TRBD1. This CDR3 comprises 14 residues. V dropped 0 bases and J dropped 15; count of bases not matched to a gene: 11. Germline V gene data show CDR1 as SNHLY and CDR2 as FYNNEI. This CDR3 is CASSEAGGPPLRHF. The DNA of the CDR3 is TGTGCCAGCAGTGAAGCAGGGGGCCCACCATTGCGGCATTTT.

The chain couples TRBV27 to TRBJ1-6, with 8 bases matching TRBD1. After removal of 7 bases from V and 14 bases from J, the junction contained 25 bases not matched to a gene. Germline V gene sequence: CDR1 MNHEY, CDR2 SMNVEV (reference sequence). The CDR3 has 18 residues. CDR3 in DNA: TGTGCCAGCACCAAATTCGGGACAGGTTTGGCAGGGAGTCAGACCCTCCACTTT. This gives the protein CASTKFGTGLAGSQTLHF.